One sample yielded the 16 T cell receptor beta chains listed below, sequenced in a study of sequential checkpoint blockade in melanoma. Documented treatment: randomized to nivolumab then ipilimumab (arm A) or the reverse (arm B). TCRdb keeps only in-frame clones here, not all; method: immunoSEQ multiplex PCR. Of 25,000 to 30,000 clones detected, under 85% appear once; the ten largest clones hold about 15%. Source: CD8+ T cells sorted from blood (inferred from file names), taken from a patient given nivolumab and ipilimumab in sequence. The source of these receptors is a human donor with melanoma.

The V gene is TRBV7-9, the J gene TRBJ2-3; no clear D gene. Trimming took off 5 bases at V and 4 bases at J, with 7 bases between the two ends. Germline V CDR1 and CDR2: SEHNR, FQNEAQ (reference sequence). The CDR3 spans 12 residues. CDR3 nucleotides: TGTGCCAGCAGCGCCGAGGCAGATACGCAGTATTTT. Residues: CASSAEADTQYF.

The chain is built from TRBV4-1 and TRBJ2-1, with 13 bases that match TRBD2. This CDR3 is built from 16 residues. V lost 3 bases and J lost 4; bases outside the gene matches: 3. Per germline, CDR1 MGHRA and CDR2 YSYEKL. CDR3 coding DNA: TGCGCCAGCAGCCAGCAACTAGCGGGAGGGTACAATGAGCAGTTCTTC. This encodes CASSQQLAGGYNEQFF.

CDR3 nucleotide sequence: TGTGCCAGCAGCTTGATGGGGCCGGAAGCTTTCTTT. It translates to CASSLMGPEAFF. The chain links TRBV5-4 to TRBJ1-1; the D gene is possibly TRBD1 (5 bases). V lost 1 base and J 8 bases, leaving 9 bases between the germline ends. The CDR3 spans 12 residues. Germline lookup yields CDR1 SGHNT and CDR2 YYREEE (reference sequence).

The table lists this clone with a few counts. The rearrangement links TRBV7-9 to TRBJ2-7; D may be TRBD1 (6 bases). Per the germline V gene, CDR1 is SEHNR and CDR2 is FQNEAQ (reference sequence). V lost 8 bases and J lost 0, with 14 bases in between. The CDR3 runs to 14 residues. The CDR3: CASARQGRSYEQYF. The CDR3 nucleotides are TGTGCCAGCGCTCGGCAGGGGCGCTCCTACGAGCAGTACTTC. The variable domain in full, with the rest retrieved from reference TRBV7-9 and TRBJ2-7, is DTGVSQNPRHKITKRGQNVTFRCDPISEHNRLYWYRQTLGQGPEFLTYFQNEAQLEKSRLLSDRFSAERPKGSFSTLEIQRTEQGDSAMYLCASARQGRSYEQYFGPGTRLTVT.

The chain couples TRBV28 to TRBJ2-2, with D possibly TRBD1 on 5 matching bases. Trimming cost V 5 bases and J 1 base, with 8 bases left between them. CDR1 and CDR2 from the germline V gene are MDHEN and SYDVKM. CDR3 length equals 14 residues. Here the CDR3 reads CASSGHLNTGELFF. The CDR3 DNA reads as TGTGCCAGCAGTGGACACCTGAACACCGGGGAGCTGTTTTTT.

As DNA, the CDR3 is TGTGCCAGCCGCTCCGTCGGGGAGCTGTTTTTT. Translating it yields CASRSVGELFF. V usage is TRBV7-6 and J usage is TRBJ2-2, with unresolved D. The V end lost 8 bases, the J end lost 7 bases, and 8 bases lay between the germline ends. The CDR3 sequence is 11 residues long. Germline V gene data show CDR1 as SGHVS and CDR2 as FNYEAQ.

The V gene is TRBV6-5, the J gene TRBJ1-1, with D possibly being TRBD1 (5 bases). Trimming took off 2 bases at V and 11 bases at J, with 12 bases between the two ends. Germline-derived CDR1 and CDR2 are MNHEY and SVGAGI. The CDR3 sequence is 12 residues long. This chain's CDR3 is CASSYPPTGAFF. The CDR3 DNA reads TGTGCCAGCAGTTACCCCCCAACAGGCGCTTTCTTT.

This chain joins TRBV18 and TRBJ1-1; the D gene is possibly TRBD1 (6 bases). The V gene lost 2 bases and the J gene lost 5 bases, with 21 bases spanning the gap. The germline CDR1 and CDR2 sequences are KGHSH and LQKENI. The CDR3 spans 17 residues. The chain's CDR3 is CASSPSSRGGWGTEAFF. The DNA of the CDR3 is TGTGCCAGCTCACCATCTTCTCGGGGGGGCTGGGGGACTGAAGCTTTCTTT.

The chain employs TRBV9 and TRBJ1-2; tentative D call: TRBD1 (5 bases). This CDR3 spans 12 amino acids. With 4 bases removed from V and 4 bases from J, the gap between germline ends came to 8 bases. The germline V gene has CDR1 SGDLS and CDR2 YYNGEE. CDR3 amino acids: CASSSRVYGYTF. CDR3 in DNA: TGTGCCAGCAGCTCCAGGGTCTATGGCTACACCTTC.

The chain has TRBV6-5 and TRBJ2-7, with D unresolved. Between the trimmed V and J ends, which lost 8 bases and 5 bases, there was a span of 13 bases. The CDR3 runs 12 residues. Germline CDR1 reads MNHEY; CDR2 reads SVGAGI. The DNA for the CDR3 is TGTGCCAGCGGTCCCCGAGCCCACGAGCAGTACTTC. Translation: CASGPRAHEQYF.

The CDR3 spells CASSVGSGRYEQYF. As DNA, the CDR3 is TGTGCCAGCAGCGTAGGGTCAGGGCGGTACGAGCAGTACTTC. The chain couples TRBV9 to TRBJ2-7; possible D gene TRBD1, 5 bases. Germline CDR1 and CDR2: SGDLS and YYNGEE. The length of the CDR3 is 14 residues. The V gene lost 0 bases and the J gene lost 4 bases, with 11 bases spanning the gap.

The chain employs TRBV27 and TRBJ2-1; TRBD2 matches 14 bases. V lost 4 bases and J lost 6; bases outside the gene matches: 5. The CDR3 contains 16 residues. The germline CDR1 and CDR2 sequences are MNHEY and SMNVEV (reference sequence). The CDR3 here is CASSSGTSGGPNEQFF. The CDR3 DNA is TGTGCCAGCAGTTCTGGGACTAGCGGGGGCCCCAATGAGCAGTTCTTC.

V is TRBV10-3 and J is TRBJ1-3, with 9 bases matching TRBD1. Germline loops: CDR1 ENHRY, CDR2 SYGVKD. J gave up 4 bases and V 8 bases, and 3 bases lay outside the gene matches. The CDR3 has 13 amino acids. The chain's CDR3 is CAIGQGYGNTIYF. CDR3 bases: TGTGCCATCGGACAGGGGTACGGAAACACCATATATTTT.

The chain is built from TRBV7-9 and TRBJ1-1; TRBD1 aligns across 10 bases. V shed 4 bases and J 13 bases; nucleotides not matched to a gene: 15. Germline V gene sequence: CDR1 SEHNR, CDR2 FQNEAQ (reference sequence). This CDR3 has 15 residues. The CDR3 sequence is CASSSGQDRGSFGFF. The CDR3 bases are TGTGCCAGCAGCTCCGGGCAGGACAGGGGGAGTTTTGGTTTCTTT. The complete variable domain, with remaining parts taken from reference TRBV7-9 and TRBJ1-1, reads DTGVSQNPRHKITKRGQNVTFRCDPISEHNRLYWYRQTLGQGPEFLTYFQNEAQLEKSRLLSDRFSAERPKGSFSTLEIQRTEQGDSAMYLCASSSGQDRGSFGFFGQGTRLTVV.

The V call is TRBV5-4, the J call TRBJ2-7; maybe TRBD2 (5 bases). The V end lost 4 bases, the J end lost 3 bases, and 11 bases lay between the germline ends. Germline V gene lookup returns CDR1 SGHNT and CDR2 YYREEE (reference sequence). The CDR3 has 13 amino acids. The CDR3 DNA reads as TGTGCCAGCAGCCCGGACTCAGACTACGAGCAGTACTTC. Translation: CASSPDSDYEQYF.

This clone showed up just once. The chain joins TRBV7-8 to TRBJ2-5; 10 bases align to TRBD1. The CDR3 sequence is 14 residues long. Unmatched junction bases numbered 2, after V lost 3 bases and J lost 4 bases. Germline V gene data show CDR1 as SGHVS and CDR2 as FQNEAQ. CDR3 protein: CASSFGQGGETQYF. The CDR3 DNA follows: TGTGCCAGCAGCTTCGGACAGGGGGGAGAGACCCAGTACTTC. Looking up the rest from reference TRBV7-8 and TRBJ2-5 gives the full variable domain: GAGVSQSPRYKVAKRGQDVALRCDPISGHVSLFWYQQALGQGPEFLTYFQNEAQLDKSGLPSDRFFAERPEGSVSTLKIQRTQQEDSAVYLCASSFGQGGETQYFGPGTRLLVL.